This passage covers 17 T cell receptor beta chains from one sample sequenced in a study of T cells after yellow fever vaccination. One entry per CDR3 protein, called by TCRdb with MiXCR from the 5' RACE reads. The repertoire consists of 95,000 to 100,000 distinct CDR3 sequences, with around 5.5% occurring once and the leading ten covering just over 40%. Sequencing used CD8+ T cells sorted from PBMCs, obtained 10 days after the yellow fever booster vaccination. The receptors come from a young man who received the YFV17D yellow fever vaccine.

The chain recombines TRBV5-4 with TRBJ2-6; the D is unclear. The CDR3 covers 15 residues. The germline V and J ends were trimmed by 1 base and 4 bases, with 9 bases remaining between them. Per germline, CDR1 SGHNT and CDR2 YYREEE (reference sequence). CDR3 region: CASSLSGTGANVLTF. In nucleotides, the CDR3 is TGTGCCAGCAGCTTGAGTGGAACGGGGGCCAACGTCCTGACTTTC.

This clonotype was seen repeatedly, ten times or more. The chain uses TRBV5-5 and TRBJ1-2; D unresolved. Germline CDR1 and CDR2: SGHKS and YYEKEE (reference sequence). Trimming shortened V by 2 bases and J by 0 bases, and 8 bases separated the two germline ends. The CDR3 spans 14 residues. The CDR3 bases are TGTGCCAGCAGCTTAGGCACTACTAACTATGGCTACACCTTC. Protein: CASSLGTTNYGYTF.

This sequence joins TRBV7-2 and TRBJ2-7; weak D call: TRBD2 (7 bases). CDR3 size: 13 residues. V lost 5 bases to trimming and J lost 7 bases, with 15 bases between them. CDR1 is SGHTA and CDR2 is FQGNSA in the germline V gene. The CDR3 DNA follows: TGTGCCAGCAGCACAGAGGGGGACTATGAGCAGTACGTC. This codes for CASSTEGDYEQYV.

V and J are TRBV4-3 and TRBJ1-1, with 8 positions matching TRBD1. J was trimmed by 0 bases and V by 0 bases; bases with no gene match: 15. The length of the CDR3 is 20 residues. Germline V gene lookup returns CDR1 LGHNA and CDR2 YSLEER. CDR3 in amino acids: CASSQELSSWTGRMNTEAFF. In DNA, the CDR3 is TGCGCCAGCAGCCAAGAATTGTCGTCATGGACAGGGCGCATGAACACTGAAGCTTTCTTT.

This clonotype was seen a few times. This chain uses TRBV4-1 with TRBJ2-2; possible D gene TRBD1, 6 bases. This CDR3 contains 15 residues. Germline V gene sequence: CDR1 MGHRA, CDR2 YSYEKL. V was trimmed by 3 bases and J by 4 bases, leaving 12 bases between them. The CDR3 region is CASSQITGITGELFF. CDR3 coding DNA: TGCGCCAGCAGCCAGATTACAGGGATCACCGGGGAGCTGTTTTTT.

The CDR3 nucleotides are TGTGCCAGCAGCCAAGAAACCTGCTGGAACACCGGGGAGCTGTTTTTT. This sequence encodes CASSQETCWNTGELFF. V usage is TRBV3-1 and J usage is TRBJ2-2; no clear D gene. Germline V lookup: CDR1 LGHDT, CDR2 YNNKEL (reference sequence). V lost 0 bases, J lost 1 base, and 9 bases lay in between. CDR3 length: 16 amino acids.

The rearrangement joins TRBV7-2 to TRBJ2-7; perhaps TRBD2 as D (5 bases). Germline values: CDR1 SGHTA, CDR2 FQGNSA. This CDR3 has 14 amino acids. V was trimmed by 6 bases and J by 6 bases, leaving 18 bases between them. The CDR3 DNA reads as TGTGCCAGCAGTACCCTTCGCTGGGCGGGCGAGCAGTACGTC. Translating gives CASSTLRWAGEQYV.

The chain combines TRBV15 with TRBJ1-2; 10 bases line up with TRBD1. J was trimmed by 6 bases and V by 5 bases; bases with no gene match: 3. From germline, CDR1 is LNHNV and CDR2 YYDKDF (reference sequence). The CDR3 extends over 13 amino acids. The CDR3 nucleotides are TGTGCCACCAGCCCAGGGACAGGGGATGGCTACACCTTC. As protein: CATSPGTGDGYTF.

Many counts were recorded for this clonotype. This chain uses TRBV4-3 with TRBJ2-7; 11 positions agree with TRBD2. CDR3 length equals 16 residues. The germline gives CDR1 LGHNA, CDR2 YSLEER. The V gene end was trimmed by 4 bases and the J gene end by 1 base; junction bases not matched to a gene: 6. Here the CDR3 reads CASSPWASGGSYEQYF. The CDR3 bases are TGCGCCAGCAGCCCCTGGGCTAGCGGGGGGTCCTACGAGCAGTACTTC.

This clonotype was counted only a few times. This sequence joins TRBV7-6 and TRBJ1-1; D remains ambiguous. Trimming removed 5 bases from V and 7 bases from J, with 11 bases in between. CDR1 and CDR2 from the germline V gene are SGHVS and FNYEAQ. The CDR3 length is 12 residues. Here the CDR3 DNA reads TGTGCCAGCAGCCTCCCGGGCTTTGAAGCTTTCTTT. This encodes CASSLPGFEAFF.

This clonotype was seen repeatedly, ten times or more. The chain carries TRBV6-5 and TRBJ2-3; possibly TRBD1 or TRBD2 for D (5 bases each). Between the trimmed V and J ends, which lost 2 bases and 6 bases, there was a span of 12 bases. The germline CDR1 and CDR2 sequences are MNHEY and SVGAGI. This CDR3 has 14 residues. The CDR3 sequence: CASSYARESDTQYF. In DNA form, the CDR3 reads TGTGCCAGCAGTTACGCCAGGGAGTCGGATACGCAGTATTTT.

The chain uses TRBV6-2 or TRBV6-3 and TRBJ2-7; D is undetermined. V lost 3 bases to trimming and J lost 2 bases, with 8 bases between them. From germline, CDR1 is MNHEY and CDR2 SVGEGT. The CDR3 spans 13 residues. The CDR3, as DNA: TGTGCCAGCAGTTATAACCGGGCCTACGAGCAGTACTTC. The encoded protein is CASSYNRAYEQYF.

The chain recombines TRBV10-3 with TRBJ2-3; TRBD2 matches 7 bases. V lost 4 bases to trimming and J lost 6 bases; unmatched junction nucleotides: 7. This CDR3 has 14 residues. Germline-derived CDR1 and CDR2 are ENHRY and SYGVKD. CDR3 DNA sequence: TGTGCCATCAGTGGGGCGGGAGCGGCCGATACGCAGTATTTT. This codes for CAISGAGAADTQYF.

This clonotype has just a few counts. The V gene is TRBV7-9, the J gene TRBJ2-1; 7 bases are a match to TRBD1. Germline trimming cut 5 bases from V and 4 bases from J; bases unmatched to any gene: 8. The CDR3 runs 15 residues. Germline values: CDR1 SEHNR, CDR2 FQNEAQ (reference sequence). This chain's CDR3 is CASSPRDSPYNEQFF. The CDR3 nucleotides are TGTGCCAGCAGCCCCCGGGACAGTCCGTACAATGAGCAGTTCTTC. Using reference TRBV7-9 and TRBJ2-1 for the parts outside the CDR3, the full variable domain is DTGVSQNPRHKITKRGQNVTFRCDPISEHNRLYWYRQTLGQGPEFLTYFQNEAQLEKSRLLSDRFSAERPKGSFSTLEIQRTEQGDSAMYLCASSPRDSPYNEQFFGPGTRLTVL.

This clonotype came up many times. The chain is built from TRBV5-1 and TRBJ2-3, with 12 bases aligning to TRBD1. Germline V gives CDR1 SGHRS, CDR2 YFSETQ. V gave up 4 bases and J gave up 4 bases; unmatched junction bases: 7. This CDR3 comprises 16 residues. CDR3 sequence reads: CASSGGQGALADTQYF. CDR3 bases: TGCGCCAGCAGCGGGGGACAGGGGGCTCTCGCAGATACGCAGTATTTT.

J is TRBJ1-3 and V is TRBV4-1; D is unresolved. Trimming pared 4 bases from V and 3 bases from J, leaving 10 bases between. Germline assignment: CDR1 MGHRA and CDR2 YSYEKL. The CDR3 runs to 14 residues. CDR3 region: CASSPAAVGNTIYF. The CDR3 DNA is TGCGCCAGCAGCCCCGCAGCAGTTGGAAACACCATATATTTT.

This sequence joins TRBV7-9 and TRBJ1-1; 9 nucleotides line up with TRBD1. CDR1 is SEHNR and CDR2 is FQNEAQ in the germline V gene (reference sequence). V lost 3 bases and J lost 1; bases outside the gene matches: 3. The CDR3 length is 15 residues. CDR3 in amino acids: CASSLGQGTNTEAFF. The CDR3 nucleotides read TGTGCCAGCAGCTTGGGACAGGGAACGAACACTGAAGCTTTCTTT.